Sequencing of this T cell receptor beta chain was carried out in a study of blood T cells in healthy people across ages. The authors ran a second PCR of 7 to 11 cycles using a sample-barcoded 5' primer and a J-beta primer mix. CDR3-containing paired-end reads numbering at least 2.5 million came from each sample. Via MiXCR, TCRdb re-called the 5' RACE reads, giving one row per CDR3 protein. The sample contains some 900,000 distinct CDR3 sequences, under 50% of which appear only once. Germline V gene sequence: CDR1 MGHRA, CDR2 YSYEKL. CDR3 length: 16 amino acids. Trimming at V came to 1 base and at J to 6 bases, leaving 9 bases not matched to a gene.

The TCR was taken from a young man in good health. The chain is built from TRBV4-1 and TRBJ2-1; 7 bases map to TRBD2. The sequencing sample was made of blood. The CDR3 region has the DNA TGCGCCAGCAGCCAAGGTCTTGGACTAGTTGGCAATGAGCAGTTCTTC. Protein product: CASSQGLGLVGNEQFF.